Sequencing of this TCR beta chain was carried out in a study of CXCR3-negative and CXCR3-positive naive CD8 T cells. Study details: The total count of TRB reads reached approximately 150 million, and each library contributed about 1.5 +/- 0.3 million.

Findings and caveats of the study: Both naive subsets carried similar amounts of surface CD5, so TCR strength was inferred from TRB CDR3 properties. Naive CXCR3-positive and CXCR3-negative cells shared TRBV-TRBJ usage; memory cells diverged.

Worth noting for this clonotype: What it binds is unknown.

The libraries of TRB cDNA were constructed through 5' RACE using UMI labels. TCRdb reprocessed the 5' RACE reads, with one entry per CDR3 protein and no DNA. The data show more than 65,000 distinct CDR3 sequences, and the top ten clones hold about 1.5%. This TCR was sampled from a human donor in good health. Some clones in this sample may be carry-over from other donors' samples. Sequenced input: naive CXCR3- CD8+ T cells from blood. The sample's subset: CD45RO-CCR7+CD27+CD95- naive CD8+ T cells lacking CXCR3 (TNR3-).

CDR3 amino acids: CASSGRGQDSNQPQHF. V gene TRBV25-1 combines with J gene TRBJ1-5; TCRdb names TRBD1, which stays unverified in the absence of DNA. CDR3 size: 16 residues. Looked up from germline, CDR1 is MGHDK and CDR2 is SYGVNS.